The 18 T cell receptor beta chains given below trace back to one sample, sequenced in a study of T cells after yellow fever vaccination. A single record per CDR3 protein comes from TCRdb applying MiXCR to the 5' RACE reads. The sample records around 310,000 distinct CDR3 sequences, roughly 4.3% being singletons. Sequenced here: PBMCs, sampled 15 days after the yellow fever booster vaccination. The receptor set was obtained from a man younger than 30 who received the YFV17D yellow fever vaccine.

At least ten counts were recorded for this clonotype. The CDR3 DNA reads as TGCAGTGCTGGGGAGGGGGCAGGAAACACCATATATTTT. Its translation: CSAGEGAGNTIYF. The rearrangement uses TRBV20-1 and TRBJ1-3, with 7 bases aligning to TRBD1. This CDR3 region has 13 residues. Germline V lookup: CDR1 DFQATT, CDR2 SNEGSKA (reference sequence). After removal of 5 bases from V and 4 bases from J, the junction contained 5 bases not matched to a gene.

This clonotype was seen repeatedly, ten times or more. The chain employs TRBV20-1 and TRBJ2-1; 10 nucleotides line up with TRBD1. The germline gives CDR1 DFQATT, CDR2 SNEGSKA (reference sequence). The CDR3 runs to 12 residues. Trimming cost V 7 bases and J 7 bases; bases outside gene matches: 4. CDR3 sequence reads: CSVPGQGNEQFF. The CDR3 DNA reads as TGCAGTGTCCCGGGACAGGGGAATGAGCAGTTCTTC.

The V call is TRBV7-9, the J call TRBJ1-3; 11 bases match TRBD1. CDR1 and CDR2 from the germline V gene are SEHNR and FQNEAQ (reference sequence). This CDR3 has 18 residues. J was trimmed by 0 bases and V by 1 base; bases with no gene match: 5. The CDR3, as DNA: TGTGCCAGCAGCTTAGGGGACAGGGGGAACATCTCTGGAAACACCATATATTTT. Translating it yields CASSLGDRGNISGNTIYF. Using reference TRBV7-9 and TRBJ1-3 for the parts outside the CDR3, the full variable domain is DTGVSQNPRHKITKRGQNVTFRCDPISEHNRLYWYRQTLGQGPEFLTYFQNEAQLEKSRLLSDRFSAERPKGSFSTLEIQRTEQGDSAMYLCASSLGDRGNISGNTIYFGEGSWLTVV.

This clonotype has only a few counts. This rearrangement joins TRBV6-2 or TRBV6-3 to TRBJ2-7, with 7 bases identical to TRBD1. The ends lost 6 bases at V and 6 bases at J; junction bases unmatched: 5. This CDR3 is 12 amino acids long. Germline V lookup: CDR1 MNHEY, CDR2 SVGEGT. The CDR3 reads CASSRQGPEQYV. The CDR3 region has the DNA TGTGCCAGCAGCCGACAGGGACCCGAGCAGTACGTC.

This clonotype has ten or more counts. The V call is TRBV19, the J call TRBJ2-3; D uncertain. V was pared by 0 bases and J by 3 bases, with 1 base between. Germline-derived CDR1 and CDR2 are LNHDA and SQIVND (reference sequence). The length of the CDR3 is 12 residues. In DNA, the CDR3 is TGTGCCAGTAGTATAGAGACAGATACGCAGTATTTT. Translating it yields CASSIETDTQYF.

This clonotype was seen a few times. The chain combines TRBV19 with TRBJ1-4; TRBD1 might be the D (5 bases). The V end lost 7 bases, the J end lost 6 bases, and 18 bases lay between the germline ends. This CDR3 spans 15 amino acids. The V gene's germline CDR1 is LNHDA and CDR2 SQIVND (reference sequence). The CDR3 spells CASNDRGPGDEKLFF. The CDR3, as DNA: TGTGCCAGTAACGACAGAGGACCCGGAGATGAAAAACTGTTTTTT.

Many counts were recorded for this clonotype. V and J are TRBV20-1 and TRBJ2-5; 7 nucleotides agree with TRBD2. With V trimmed by 6 bases and J by 0 bases, 10 bases remained unmatched. Germline lookup yields CDR1 DFQATT and CDR2 SNEGSKA (reference sequence). This CDR3 region has 15 residues. CDR3 amino acids: CSALIAGTNQETQYF. The CDR3, as DNA: TGCAGTGCGCTAATAGCGGGCACAAACCAAGAGACCCAGTACTTC.

This clonotype was detected many times. This chain connects TRBV7-8 to TRBJ2-1; tentatively, D is TRBD1 or TRBD2 (6 bases each). The germline CDR1 and CDR2 sequences are SGHVS and FQNEAQ. CDR3 length: 18 amino acids. Trimming took 1 base from V and 7 from J, leaving 23 bases between them. CDR3: CASSLVVSRWGAYNEQFF. The CDR3 DNA is TGTGCCAGCAGCTTAGTAGTTTCCCGTTGGGGGGCGTATAATGAGCAGTTCTTC.

V and J are TRBV20-1 and TRBJ1-2, with 9 bases fitting TRBD1. The germline gives CDR1 DFQATT, CDR2 SNEGSKA (reference sequence). The CDR3 spans 15 residues. J was trimmed by 8 bases and V by 0 bases; bases with no gene match: 10. CDR3 sequence reads: CSAREPAQGASGYTF. The CDR3 coding sequence is TGCAGTGCTAGAGAACCCGCACAGGGGGCTAGCGGCTACACCTTC.

This clonotype appeared many times. The chain recombines TRBV7-9 with TRBJ2-2, with 7 bases that match TRBD1. The V segment lost 5 bases and the J segment 0 bases; nucleotides outside the gene matches: 9. The CDR3 is 17 residues long. The germline CDR1 and CDR2 sequences are SEHNR and FQNEAQ (reference sequence). CDR3 coding DNA: TGTGCCAGCAGCCCCACGCCGGGACAGACGAACACCGGGGAGCTGTTTTTT. It yields the protein CASSPTPGQTNTGELFF.

For the CDR3, the DNA is TGCAGTGCTGCCGGAGTGTCTGGGGCCAACGTCCTGACTTTC. Its protein is CSAAGVSGANVLTF. The rearrangement links TRBV20-1 to TRBJ2-6, with D hard to call. V lost 5 bases to trimming and J lost 1 base, with 9 bases between them. Germline assignment: CDR1 DFQATT and CDR2 SNEGSKA (reference sequence). The CDR3 extends over 14 amino acids.

This clonotype was recorded many times. The chain couples TRBV5-5 to TRBJ2-1; D assignment may be TRBD1 or TRBD2 (5 bases each). The CDR3 runs to 12 residues. The germline CDR1 and CDR2 sequences are SGHKS and YYEKEE (reference sequence). Trimming shortened V by 2 bases and J by 9 bases, and 9 bases separated the two germline ends. In DNA, the CDR3 is TGTGCCAGCAGCTTCAGGGCGGGTGAGCAGTTCTTC. Its translation: CASSFRAGEQFF.

The V and J genes are TRBV10-3 and TRBJ1-3, with no clear D. Germline V CDR1 and CDR2: ENHRY, SYGVKD. The CDR3 runs to 14 residues. V was shortened by 6 bases and J by 0 bases, with 9 bases between the two germline ends. The CDR3 loop is CAISTDLSGNTIYF. CDR3 DNA: TGTGCCATCAGCACGGACCTCTCTGGAAACACCATATATTTT.

Many counts were recorded for this clonotype. CDR3 loop: CAIEAGQGVTQYF. The CDR3 DNA is TGTGCCATCGAGGCAGGTCAGGGTGTGACCCAGTACTTC. The chain carries TRBV24-1 and TRBJ2-5, with a tentative D call TRBD1 (5 bases). CDR1 and CDR2 from the germline V gene are KGHDR and SFDVKD. The ends were cut back, 11 bases at V and 7 bases at J, with 19 bases in the middle. The CDR3 is made up of 13 amino acids.

This sequence joins TRBV12-3 or TRBV12-4 and TRBJ2-7; tentatively, D is TRBD2 (6 bases). V lost 6 bases and J lost 7, with 19 bases in between. The CDR3 is made up of 14 amino acids. The CDR3 DNA is TGTGCCAGCAGCGGGACTCCCGGGACGGGGGAGCAGTACTTC. Protein sequence: CASSGTPGTGEQYF.

This sequence joins TRBV6-5 and TRBJ2-6; 7 nucleotides line up with TRBD1. Germline V gene data show CDR1 as MNHEY and CDR2 as SVGAGI. Unmatched junction bases numbered 12, after V lost 5 bases and J lost 2 bases. This CDR3 has 18 residues. The CDR3 here is CASSTSRQGSAGANVLTF. CDR3 DNA: TGTGCCAGCAGTACGTCACGACAGGGCTCTGCTGGGGCCAACGTCCTGACTTTC.

This rearrangement joins TRBV20-1 to TRBJ1-5, with D maybe TRBD1 (5 bases). The V end lost 6 bases, the J end lost 0 bases, and 12 bases lay between the germline ends. CDR1 and CDR2 from the germline V gene are DFQATT and SNEGSKA (reference sequence). The CDR3 length is 14 residues. CDR3 region: CSATGVYSNQPQHF. In DNA, the CDR3 is TGCAGTGCAACGGGGGTTTATAGCAATCAGCCCCAGCATTTT.

This clonotype was observed a few times. The chain carries TRBV6-5 and TRBJ1-1; 9 nucleotides align to TRBD1. Germline CDR1 is MNHEY and CDR2 is SVGAGI. The V segment lost 6 bases and the J segment 4 bases; nucleotides outside the gene matches: 9. The CDR3 has 15 residues. The CDR3 spells CASSFTGGEGTEAFF. The CDR3 DNA reads TGTGCCAGCAGCTTTACAGGGGGCGAGGGCACTGAAGCTTTCTTT.